The next 7 T cell receptor beta chains were all read from a single sample in a study of T cell responses to AZD1222 COVID-19 vaccine. Sequencing was performed with immunoSEQ multiplex PCR; in TCRdb, only in-frame clones are kept and a portion is missing. The sample has 150,000 to 200,000 clones, almost 95% seen once. The source was peripheral blood, collected on day 0 of AZD1222 vaccination. The receptors were sampled from an adult in good health.

The rearrangement uses TRBV7-9 and TRBJ1-5; TRBD1 matches 9 bases. The CDR3 has 16 residues. V shed 1 base, J shed 3 bases, and the junction held 4 bases outside the gene matches. CDR1 is SEHNR and CDR2 is FQNEAQ in the germline V gene (reference sequence). DNA of the CDR3: TGTGCCAGCAGCTTAGGGTACAGGGGGCCCAATCAGCCCCAGCATTTT. It codes for CASSLGYRGPNQPQHF.

The chain is built from TRBV5-4 and TRBJ2-5, with D unclear. CDR3 size: 14 residues. Per germline, CDR1 SGHNT and CDR2 YYREEE (reference sequence). The ends were cut back, 2 bases at V and 4 bases at J, with 12 bases in the middle. The CDR3 protein is CASSFAEATETQYF. The CDR3 DNA reads as TGTGCCAGCAGCTTTGCCGAGGCTACAGAGACCCAGTACTTC.

This clone appeared once. The chain joins TRBV7-9 to TRBJ1-3, with TRBD1 identical over 12 bases. Germline CDR1 reads SEHNR; CDR2 reads FQNEAQ (reference sequence). This CDR3 has 19 amino acids. The V segment lost 5 bases and the J segment 2 bases; nucleotides outside the gene matches: 13. DNA for the CDR3: TGTGCCAGCAGCCCCTCGGACGAGGGACAGGGGGCCCCTGGAAACACCATATATTTT. Translation: CASSPSDEGQGAPGNTIYF.

This clone was found once. The chain couples TRBV6-5 to TRBJ1-5; D is unclear. This CDR3 is 14 amino acids long. Per germline, CDR1 MNHEY and CDR2 SVGAGI. Trimming removed 0 bases at V and 6 bases at J, with 9 bases between. The CDR3 DNA reads as TGTGCCAGCAGTTACTCAATAGGGCCTCAGCCCCAGCATTTT. It specifies CASSYSIGPQPQHF.

The V gene is TRBV18, the J gene TRBJ2-6, with TRBD1 identical over 10 bases. The CDR3 runs 18 residues. V lost 4 bases to trimming and J lost 2 bases; unmatched junction nucleotides: 8. Germline CDR1 and CDR2: KGHSH and LQKENI. The CDR3 is CASSLTRDRGPGANVLTF. CDR3 nucleotides: TGTGCCAGCTCACTAACCCGGGACAGGGGACCTGGGGCCAACGTCCTGACTTTC.

The count of this clone is one. The chain employs TRBV7-9 and TRBJ2-1; D is uncertain. The germline gives CDR1 SEHNR, CDR2 FQNEAQ (reference sequence). The CDR3 is made up of 11 amino acids. V was cut by 4 bases and J by 13 bases, with 11 bases left in between. CDR3 sequence reads: CASSSWERQFF. The CDR3 bases are TGTGCCAGCAGCTCCTGGGAAAGACAGTTCTTC.

The J gene is TRBJ1-4, the V gene TRBV14; TRBD1 matches 9 bases. This CDR3 is 18 amino acids long. J gave up 10 bases and V 2 bases, and 17 bases lay outside the gene matches. Per germline, CDR1 SGHDN and CDR2 FVKESK. The CDR3 reads CASSQFRDRESRLGKLFF. The CDR3 DNA is TGTGCCAGCAGCCAATTCCGGGACAGGGAATCGAGGCTCGGAAAACTGTTTTTT.